This entry concerns a single T cell receptor beta chain. This specimen comes from a study of blood T cell repertoires in COVID-19. Study information: COVID-19 samples collected from the United States, Italy and Spain covered acute and convalescent phases.

Here immunoSEQ multiplex PCR was the method, and the copy in TCRdb shows in-frame clones only, minus some. The sample has 15,000 to 20,000 clones; around 94% are singletons. Sequenced sample: peripheral blood. The source of this sequence is a human donor in a cohort sampled during active COVID-19.

The CDR3 loop reads CASSPLQGNEKLFF. The CDR3 DNA is TGTGCCAGCAGCCCCCTCCAGGGTAATGAAAAACTGTTTTTT. The chain recombines TRBV4-2 with TRBJ1-4, with a possible D match to TRBD1 (5 bases). The CDR3 spans 14 residues. The V end lost 4 bases, the J end lost 4 bases, and 10 bases lay between the germline ends. Germline-derived CDR1 and CDR2 are LGHNA and YNFKEQ.